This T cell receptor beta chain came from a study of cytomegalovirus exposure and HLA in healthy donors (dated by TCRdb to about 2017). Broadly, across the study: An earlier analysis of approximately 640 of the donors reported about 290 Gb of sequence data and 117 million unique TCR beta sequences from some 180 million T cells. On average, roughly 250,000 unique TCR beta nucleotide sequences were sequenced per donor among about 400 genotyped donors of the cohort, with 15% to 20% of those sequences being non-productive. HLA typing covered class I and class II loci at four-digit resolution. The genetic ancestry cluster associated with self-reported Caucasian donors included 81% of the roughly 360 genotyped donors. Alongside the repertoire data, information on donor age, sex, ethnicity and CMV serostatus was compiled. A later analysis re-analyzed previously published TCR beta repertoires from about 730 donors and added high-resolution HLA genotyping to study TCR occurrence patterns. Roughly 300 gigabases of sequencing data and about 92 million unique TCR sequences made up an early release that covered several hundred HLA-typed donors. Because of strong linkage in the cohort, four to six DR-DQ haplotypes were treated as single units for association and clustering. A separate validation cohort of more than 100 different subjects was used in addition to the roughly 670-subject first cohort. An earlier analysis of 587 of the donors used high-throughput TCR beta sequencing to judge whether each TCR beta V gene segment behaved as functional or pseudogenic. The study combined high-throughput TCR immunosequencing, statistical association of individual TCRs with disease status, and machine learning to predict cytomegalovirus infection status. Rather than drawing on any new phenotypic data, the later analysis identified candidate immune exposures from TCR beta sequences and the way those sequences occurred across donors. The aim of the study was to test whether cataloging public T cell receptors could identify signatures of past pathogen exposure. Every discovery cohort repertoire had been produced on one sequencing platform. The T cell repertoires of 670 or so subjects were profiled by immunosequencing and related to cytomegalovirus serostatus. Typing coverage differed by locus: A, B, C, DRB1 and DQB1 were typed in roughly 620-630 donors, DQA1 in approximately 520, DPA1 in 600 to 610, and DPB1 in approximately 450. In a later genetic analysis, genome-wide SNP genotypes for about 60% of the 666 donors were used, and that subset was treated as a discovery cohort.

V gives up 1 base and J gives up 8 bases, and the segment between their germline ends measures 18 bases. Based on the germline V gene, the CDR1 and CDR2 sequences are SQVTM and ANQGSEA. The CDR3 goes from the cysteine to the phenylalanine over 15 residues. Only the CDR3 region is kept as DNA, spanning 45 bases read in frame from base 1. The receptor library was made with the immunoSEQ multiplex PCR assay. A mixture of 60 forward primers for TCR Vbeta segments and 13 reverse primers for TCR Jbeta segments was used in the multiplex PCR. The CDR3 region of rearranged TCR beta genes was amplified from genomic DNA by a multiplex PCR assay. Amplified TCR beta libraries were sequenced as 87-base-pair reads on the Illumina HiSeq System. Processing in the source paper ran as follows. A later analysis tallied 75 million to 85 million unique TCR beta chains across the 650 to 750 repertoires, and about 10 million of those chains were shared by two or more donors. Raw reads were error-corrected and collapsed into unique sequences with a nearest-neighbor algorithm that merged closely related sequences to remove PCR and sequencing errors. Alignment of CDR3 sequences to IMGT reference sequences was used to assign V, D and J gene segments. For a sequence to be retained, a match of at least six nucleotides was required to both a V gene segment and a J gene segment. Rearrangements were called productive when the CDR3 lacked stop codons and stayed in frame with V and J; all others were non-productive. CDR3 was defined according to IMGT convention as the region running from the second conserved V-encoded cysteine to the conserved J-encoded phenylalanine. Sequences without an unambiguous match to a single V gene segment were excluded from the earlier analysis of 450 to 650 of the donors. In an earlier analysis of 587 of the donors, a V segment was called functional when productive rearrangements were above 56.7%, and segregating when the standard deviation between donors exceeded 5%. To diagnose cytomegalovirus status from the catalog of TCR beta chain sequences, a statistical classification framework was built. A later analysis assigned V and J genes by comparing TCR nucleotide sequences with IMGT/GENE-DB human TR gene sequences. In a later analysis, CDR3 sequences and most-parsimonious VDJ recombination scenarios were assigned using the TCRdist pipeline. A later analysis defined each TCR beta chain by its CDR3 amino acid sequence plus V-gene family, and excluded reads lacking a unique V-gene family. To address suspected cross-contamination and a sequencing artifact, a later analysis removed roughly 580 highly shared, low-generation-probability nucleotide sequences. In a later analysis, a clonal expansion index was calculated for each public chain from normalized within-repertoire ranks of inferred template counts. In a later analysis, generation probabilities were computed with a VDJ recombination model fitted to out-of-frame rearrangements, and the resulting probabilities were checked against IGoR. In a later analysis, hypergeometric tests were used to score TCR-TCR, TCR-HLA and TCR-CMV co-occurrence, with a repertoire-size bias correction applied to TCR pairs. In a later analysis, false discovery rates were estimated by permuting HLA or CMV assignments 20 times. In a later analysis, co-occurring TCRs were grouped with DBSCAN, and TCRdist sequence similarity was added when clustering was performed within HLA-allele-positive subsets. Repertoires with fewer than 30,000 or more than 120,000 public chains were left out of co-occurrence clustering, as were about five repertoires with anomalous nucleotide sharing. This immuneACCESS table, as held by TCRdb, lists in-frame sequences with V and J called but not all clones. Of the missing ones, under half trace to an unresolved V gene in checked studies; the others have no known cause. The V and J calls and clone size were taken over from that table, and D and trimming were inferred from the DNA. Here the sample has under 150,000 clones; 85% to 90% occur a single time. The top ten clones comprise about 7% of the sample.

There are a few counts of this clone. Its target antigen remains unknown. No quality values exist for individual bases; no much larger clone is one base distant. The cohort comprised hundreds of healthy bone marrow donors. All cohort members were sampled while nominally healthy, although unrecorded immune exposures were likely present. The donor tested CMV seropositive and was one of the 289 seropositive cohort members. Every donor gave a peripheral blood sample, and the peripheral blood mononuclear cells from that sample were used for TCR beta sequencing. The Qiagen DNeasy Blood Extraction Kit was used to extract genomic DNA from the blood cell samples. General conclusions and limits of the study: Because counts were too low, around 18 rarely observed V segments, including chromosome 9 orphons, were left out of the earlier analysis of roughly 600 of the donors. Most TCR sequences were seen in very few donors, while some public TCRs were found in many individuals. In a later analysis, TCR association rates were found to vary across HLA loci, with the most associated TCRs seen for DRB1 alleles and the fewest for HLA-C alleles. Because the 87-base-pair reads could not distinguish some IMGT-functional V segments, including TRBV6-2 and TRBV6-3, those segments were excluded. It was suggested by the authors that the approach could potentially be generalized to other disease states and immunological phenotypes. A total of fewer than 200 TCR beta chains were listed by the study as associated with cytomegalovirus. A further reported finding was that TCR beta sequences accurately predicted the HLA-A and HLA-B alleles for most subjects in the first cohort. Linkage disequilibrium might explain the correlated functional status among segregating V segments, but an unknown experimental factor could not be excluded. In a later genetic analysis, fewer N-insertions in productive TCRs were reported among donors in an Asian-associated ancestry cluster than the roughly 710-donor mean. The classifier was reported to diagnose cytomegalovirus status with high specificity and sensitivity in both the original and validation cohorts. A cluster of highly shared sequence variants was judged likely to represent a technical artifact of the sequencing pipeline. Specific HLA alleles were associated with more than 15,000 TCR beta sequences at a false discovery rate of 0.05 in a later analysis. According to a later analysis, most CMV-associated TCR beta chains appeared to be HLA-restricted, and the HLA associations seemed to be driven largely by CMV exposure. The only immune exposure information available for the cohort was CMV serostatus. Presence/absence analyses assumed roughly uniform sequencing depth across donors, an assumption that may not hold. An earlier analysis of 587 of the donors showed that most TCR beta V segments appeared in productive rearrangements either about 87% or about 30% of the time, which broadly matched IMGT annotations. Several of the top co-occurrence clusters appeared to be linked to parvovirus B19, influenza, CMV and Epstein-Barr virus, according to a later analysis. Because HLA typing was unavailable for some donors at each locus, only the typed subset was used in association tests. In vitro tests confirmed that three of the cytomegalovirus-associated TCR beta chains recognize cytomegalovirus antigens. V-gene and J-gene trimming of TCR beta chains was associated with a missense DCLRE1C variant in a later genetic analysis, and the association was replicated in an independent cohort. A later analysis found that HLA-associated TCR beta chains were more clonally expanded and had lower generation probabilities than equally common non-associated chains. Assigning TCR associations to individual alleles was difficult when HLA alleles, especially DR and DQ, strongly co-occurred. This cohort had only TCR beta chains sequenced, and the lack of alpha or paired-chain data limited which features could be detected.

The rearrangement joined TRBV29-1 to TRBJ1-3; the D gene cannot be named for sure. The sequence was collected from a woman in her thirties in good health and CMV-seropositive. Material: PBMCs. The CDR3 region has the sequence CSVEGKMLQKDTIYF. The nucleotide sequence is TGCAGCGTTGAAGGTAAAATGCTACAGAAGGACACCATATATTTT.